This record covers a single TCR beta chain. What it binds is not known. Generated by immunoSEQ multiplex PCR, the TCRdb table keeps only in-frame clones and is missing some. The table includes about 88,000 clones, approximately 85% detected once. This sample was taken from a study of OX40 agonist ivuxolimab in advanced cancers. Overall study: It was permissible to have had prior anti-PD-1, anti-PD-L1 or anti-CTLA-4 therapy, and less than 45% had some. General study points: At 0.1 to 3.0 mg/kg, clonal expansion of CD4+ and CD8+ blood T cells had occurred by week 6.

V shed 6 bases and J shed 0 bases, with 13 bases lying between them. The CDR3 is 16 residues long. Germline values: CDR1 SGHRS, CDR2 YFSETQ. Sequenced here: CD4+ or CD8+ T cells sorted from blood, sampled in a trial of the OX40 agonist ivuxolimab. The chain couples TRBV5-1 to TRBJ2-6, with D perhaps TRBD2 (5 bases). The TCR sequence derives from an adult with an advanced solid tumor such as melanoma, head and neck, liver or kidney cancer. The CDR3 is CASTEVGSSGANVLTF. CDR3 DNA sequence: TGCGCCAGCACGGAGGTTGGTAGCTCTGGGGCCAACGTCCTGACTTTC.